The clone carrying this T cell receptor beta chain was detected only a few times. What it recognizes is unknown. The data belong to a study of blood T cells in healthy people across ages. Study-wide results and limits: A strong correlation was seen between TCR beta diversity and naive T cell percentage.

PCR was performed a second time for about 7 to 11 cycles using a sample-barcoded 5' primer and a J-beta primer mix. TCRdb re-called the 5' RACE reads through MiXCR, storing one row per CDR3 protein. The profile shows over 750,000 distinct CDR3 sequences, roughly 25% of them singletons. The CDR3 runs 16 residues. Germline V gives CDR1 DFQATT, CDR2 SNEGSKA (reference sequence). This sample also appeared in a second study, on T cells of mothers and their children. This second study notes: Once extracted, all RNA went into cDNA synthesis at about 1.4 ug per 15 ul.

The sequenced material came from blood. The receptor was derived from a boy younger than 18 in good health. The chain carries TRBV20-1 and TRBJ2-3; 8 bases align to TRBD2. DNA for the CDR3: TGCAGCGCGACCACTGTGACTAGCGAATACACAGATACGCAGTATTTT. Its protein is CSATTVTSEYTDTQYF.